This TCR beta chain was observed in a study of T cell responses to AZD1222 COVID-19 vaccine. Notes on the study in general: Increases in Spike-specific TCR breadth and depth were seen after two AZD1222 doses. Clonal diversity may have been underestimated in mostly white British donors.

Trimming took off 1 base at V and 10 bases at J, with 11 bases between the two ends. Germline V lookup: CDR1 LGHDT, CDR2 YNNKEL (reference sequence). The CDR3 sequence is 13 residues long. TCRdb's copy holds only in-frame clones and misses some; the assay was immunoSEQ multiplex PCR. Of fewer than 200,000 clones listed, more than 80% were seen once; the top ten hold roughly 6%. Notes on this clone: Its antigen is undetermined.

The rearrangement joins TRBV3-1 (or the pseudogene TRBV3-2) to TRBJ2-1; a weak D match, TRBD2 (5 bases). Specimen: peripheral blood, collected on day 0 of AZD1222 vaccination. The sequence was obtained from an adult in good health. As DNA, the CDR3 is TGTGCCAGCAGCCAAGTTCGGGGTGGCGAGCAGTTCTTC. This translates into CASSQVRGGEQFF.